Below, 9 T cell receptor beta chains from the same sample are listed, as sequenced in a study of OX40 agonist ivuxolimab in advanced cancers. Repertoires were generated with immunoSEQ multiplex PCR, while TCRdb's copy carries only in-frame clones and drops some. The sample has tens of thousands of clones, 94% seen once. Here the sequenced sample was CD4+ or CD8+ T cells sorted from blood, taken in a trial of the OX40 agonist ivuxolimab. The receptors were sampled from an adult with an advanced solid tumor such as melanoma, head and neck, liver or kidney cancer.

The rearrangement uses TRBV6-5 and TRBJ2-2; D call uncertain. Germline V gene data show CDR1 as MNHEY and CDR2 as SVGAGI. The CDR3 covers 11 residues. With 5 bases removed from V and 7 bases from J, the gap between germline ends came to 5 bases. CDR3: CASSPYGELFF. In nucleotides, the CDR3 is TGTGCCAGCAGTCCATACGGGGAGCTGTTTTTT.

This clone was counted once. V is TRBV6-5 and J is TRBJ2-7, with 10 bases identical to TRBD1. V shed 6 bases, J shed 1 base, and the junction held 6 bases outside the gene matches. Germline V lookup: CDR1 MNHEY, CDR2 SVGAGI. The CDR3 spans 15 residues. The CDR3 region has the DNA TGTGCCAGCAGCCCCTTGGGACAGGGGTCCTACGAGCAGTACTTC. Amino acid sequence: CASSPLGQGSYEQYF.

The gene calls are TRBV9 and TRBJ2-7; TRBD1 matches 9 bases. CDR1 is SGDLS, CDR2 YYNGEE, per germline. V was clipped by 6 bases and J by 2 bases; unmatched bases: 9. This CDR3 is built from 15 residues. CDR3 bases: TGTGCCAGCACCCAGGGGACAGGGAATACCTACGAGCAGTACTTC. This sequence encodes CASTQGTGNTYEQYF.

This rearrangement joins TRBV14 to TRBJ2-2; no definite D call. CDR3 length: 18 residues. V shed 4 bases and J shed 0 bases, with 18 bases lying between them. Germline V gives CDR1 SGHDN, CDR2 FVKESK. The CDR3 here is CASSLTSTVWTNTGELFF. The CDR3, as DNA: TGTGCCAGCAGCCTAACTTCGACCGTTTGGACGAACACCGGGGAGCTGTTTTTT.

This sequence joins TRBV11-2 and TRBJ1-2, with unresolved D. The length of the CDR3 is 13 residues. The germline CDR1 and CDR2 sequences are SGHAT and FQNNGV. V lost 3 bases, J lost 2 bases, and 7 bases lay in between. The CDR3 bases are TGTGCCAGCAGCTTGGATGGGAACTATGGCTACACCTTC. As protein: CASSLDGNYGYTF.

The genes are TRBV4-2 and TRBJ2-2; TRBD1 might be the D (7 bases). The CDR3 is 15 residues long. Germline V gene lookup returns CDR1 LGHNA and CDR2 YNFKEQ. V shed 10 bases and J shed 4 bases, with 19 bases lying between them. CDR3 region: CATEGGGRVTGELFF. CDR3 bases: TGTGCCACCGAAGGAGGGGGCAGGGTCACCGGGGAGCTGTTTTTT.

The chain's CDR3 is CASSRIPLTATNEKLFF. The CDR3 DNA follows: TGCGCCAGCAGCCGGATACCGTTGACGGCAACTAATGAAAAACTGTTTTTT. V and J are TRBV4-1 and TRBJ1-4; D is ambiguous. Germline-derived CDR1 and CDR2 are MGHRA and YSYEKL. V was clipped by 4 bases and J by 0 bases, with 15 bases between them. This CDR3 comprises 17 residues.

The chain has TRBV28 and TRBJ2-2; TRBD2 matches at 12 bases. The trim removed 6 bases at V and 8 bases at J, leaving 10 bases unmatched. CDR1 and CDR2 from the germline V gene are MDHEN and SYDVKM. The CDR3 is 16 residues long. CDR3 protein: CASRALAGGPIGELFF. In nucleotides, the CDR3 is TGTGCCAGCAGGGCCCTAGCGGGAGGGCCGATAGGGGAGCTGTTTTTT.

The chain couples TRBV7-9 to TRBJ1-1; D is unresolved. The CDR3 has 15 amino acids. Germline CDR1 SEHNR, CDR2 FQNEAQ (reference sequence). With 1 base removed from V and 1 base from J, the gap between germline ends came to 10 bases. The CDR3, as DNA: TGTGCCAGCAGCTTAGGAGTTATAGGGAACACTGAAGCTTTCTTT. Protein: CASSLGVIGNTEAFF.